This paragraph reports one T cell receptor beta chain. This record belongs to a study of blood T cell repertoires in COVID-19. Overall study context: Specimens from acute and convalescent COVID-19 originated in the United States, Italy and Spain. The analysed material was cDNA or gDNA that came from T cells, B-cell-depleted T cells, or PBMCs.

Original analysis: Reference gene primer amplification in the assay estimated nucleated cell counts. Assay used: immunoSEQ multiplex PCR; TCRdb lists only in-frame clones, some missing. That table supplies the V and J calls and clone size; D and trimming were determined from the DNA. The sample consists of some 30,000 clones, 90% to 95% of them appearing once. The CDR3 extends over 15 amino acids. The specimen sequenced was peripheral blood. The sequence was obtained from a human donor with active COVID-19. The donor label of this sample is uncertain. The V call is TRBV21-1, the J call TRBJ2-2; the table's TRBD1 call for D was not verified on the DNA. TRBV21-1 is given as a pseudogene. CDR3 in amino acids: CASSKDRGNTGELFF. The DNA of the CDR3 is TGTGCCAGCAGCAAAGACAGGGGGAACACCGGGGAGCTGTTTTTT.